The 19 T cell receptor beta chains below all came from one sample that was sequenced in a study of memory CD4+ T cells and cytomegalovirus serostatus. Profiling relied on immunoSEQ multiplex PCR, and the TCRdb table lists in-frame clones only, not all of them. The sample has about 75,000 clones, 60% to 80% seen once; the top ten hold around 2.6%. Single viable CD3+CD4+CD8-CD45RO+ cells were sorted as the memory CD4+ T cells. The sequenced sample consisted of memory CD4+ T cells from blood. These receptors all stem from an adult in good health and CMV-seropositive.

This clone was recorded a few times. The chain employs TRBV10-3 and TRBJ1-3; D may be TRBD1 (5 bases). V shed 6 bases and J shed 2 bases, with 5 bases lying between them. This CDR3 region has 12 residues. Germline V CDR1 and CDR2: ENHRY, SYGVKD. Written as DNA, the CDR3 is TGTGCCATCAGGGACACTGGAAACACCATATATTTT. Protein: CAIRDTGNTIYF.

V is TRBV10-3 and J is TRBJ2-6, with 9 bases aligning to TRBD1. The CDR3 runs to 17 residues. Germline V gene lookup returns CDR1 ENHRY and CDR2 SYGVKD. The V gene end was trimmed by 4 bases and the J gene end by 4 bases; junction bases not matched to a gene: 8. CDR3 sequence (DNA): TGTGCCATCAGTGTAGGCGGGACAGGGTCAGGGGCCAACGTCCTGACTTTC. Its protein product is CAISVGGTGSGANVLTF.

DNA for the CDR3: TGTGCCAGCAGCCCCCGTGACAGTGGAAACACCATATATTTT. This encodes CASSPRDSGNTIYF. This sequence joins TRBV9 and TRBJ1-3, with a weak D call TRBD1 (5 bases). Germline V CDR1 and CDR2: SGDLS, YYNGEE. V was trimmed by 4 bases and J by 3 bases, leaving 11 bases between them. CDR3 size: 14 residues.

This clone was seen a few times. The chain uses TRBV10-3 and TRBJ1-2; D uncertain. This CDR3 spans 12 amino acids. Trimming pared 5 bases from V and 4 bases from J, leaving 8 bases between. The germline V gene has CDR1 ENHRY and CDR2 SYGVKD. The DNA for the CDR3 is TGTGCCATCAGTCCCGACCCCTATGGCTACACCTTC. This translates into CAISPDPYGYTF.

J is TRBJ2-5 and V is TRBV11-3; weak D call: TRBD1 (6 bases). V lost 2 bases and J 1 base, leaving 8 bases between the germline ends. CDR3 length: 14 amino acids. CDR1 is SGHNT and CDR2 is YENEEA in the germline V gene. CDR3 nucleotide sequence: TGTGCCAGCAGCTTAATGACAGGCCAAGAGACCCAGTACTTC. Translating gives CASSLMTGQETQYF.

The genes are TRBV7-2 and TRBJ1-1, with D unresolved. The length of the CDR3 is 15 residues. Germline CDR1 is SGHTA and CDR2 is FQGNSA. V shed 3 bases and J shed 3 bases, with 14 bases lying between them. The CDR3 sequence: CASSFLERIDTEAFF. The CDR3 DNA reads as TGTGCCAGCAGCTTTCTCGAGAGAATTGACACTGAAGCTTTCTTT.

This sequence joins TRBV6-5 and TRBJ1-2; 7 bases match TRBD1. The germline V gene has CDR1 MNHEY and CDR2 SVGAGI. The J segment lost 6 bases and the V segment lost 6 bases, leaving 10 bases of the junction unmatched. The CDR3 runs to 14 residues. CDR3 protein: CASRSAGQADGYTF. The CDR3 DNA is TGTGCCAGCAGAAGCGCCGGACAGGCGGATGGCTACACCTTC.

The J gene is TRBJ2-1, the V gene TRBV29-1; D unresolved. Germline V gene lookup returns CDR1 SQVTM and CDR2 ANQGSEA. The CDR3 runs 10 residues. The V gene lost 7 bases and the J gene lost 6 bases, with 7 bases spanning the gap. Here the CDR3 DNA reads TGCAGCGCCCTGACCAATGAGCAGTTCTTC. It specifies CSALTNEQFF.

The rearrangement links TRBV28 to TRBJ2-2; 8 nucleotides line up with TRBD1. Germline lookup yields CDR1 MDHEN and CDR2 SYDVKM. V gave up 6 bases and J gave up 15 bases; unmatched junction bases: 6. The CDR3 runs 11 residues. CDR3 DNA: TGTGCCAGCAGCTCCAGGGGGCAGGTGTTTTTT. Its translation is CASSSRGQVFF.

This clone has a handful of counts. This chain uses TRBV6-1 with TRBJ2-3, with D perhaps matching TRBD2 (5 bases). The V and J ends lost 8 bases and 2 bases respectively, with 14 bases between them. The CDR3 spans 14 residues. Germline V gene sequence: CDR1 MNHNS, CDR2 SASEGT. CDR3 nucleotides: TGTGCCAGCGGCAGCGGCCCCCTCACAGATACGCAGTATTTT. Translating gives CASGSGPLTDTQYF.

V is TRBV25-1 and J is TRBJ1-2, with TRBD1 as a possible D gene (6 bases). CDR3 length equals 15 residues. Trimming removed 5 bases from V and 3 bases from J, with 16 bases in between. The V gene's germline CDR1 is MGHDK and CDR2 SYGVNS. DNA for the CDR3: TGTGCCAGCAGTCCAAAAGCCGGGACACACTATGGCTACACCTTC. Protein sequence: CASSPKAGTHYGYTF.

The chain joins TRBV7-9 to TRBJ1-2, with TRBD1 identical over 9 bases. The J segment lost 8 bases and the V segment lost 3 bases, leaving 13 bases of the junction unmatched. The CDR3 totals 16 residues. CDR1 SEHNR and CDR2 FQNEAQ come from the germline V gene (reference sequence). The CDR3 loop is CASSLGRDRALIGYTF. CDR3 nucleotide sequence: TGTGCCAGCAGCTTGGGCCGGGACAGGGCATTGATAGGCTACACCTTC.

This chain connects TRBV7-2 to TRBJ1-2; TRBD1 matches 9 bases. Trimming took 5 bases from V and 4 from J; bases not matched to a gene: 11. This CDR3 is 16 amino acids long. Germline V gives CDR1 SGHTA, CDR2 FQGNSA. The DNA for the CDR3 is TGTGCCAGCAGCGGTTGGACAGGGGCTAAGCTCTATGGCTACACCTTC. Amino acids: CASSGWTGAKLYGYTF.

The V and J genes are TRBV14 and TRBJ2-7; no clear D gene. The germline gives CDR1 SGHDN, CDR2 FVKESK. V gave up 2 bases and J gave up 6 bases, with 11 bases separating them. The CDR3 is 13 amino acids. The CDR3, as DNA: TGTGCCAGCAGCCAACTAGATTCCCTCGAGCAGTACGTC. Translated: CASSQLDSLEQYV.

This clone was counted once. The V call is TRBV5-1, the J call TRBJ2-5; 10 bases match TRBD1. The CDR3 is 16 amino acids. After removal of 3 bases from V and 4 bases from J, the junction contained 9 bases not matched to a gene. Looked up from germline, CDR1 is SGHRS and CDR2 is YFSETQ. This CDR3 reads CASSSWTGGRGETQYF. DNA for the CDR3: TGCGCCAGCAGCTCCTGGACAGGGGGTAGAGGAGAGACCCAGTACTTC.

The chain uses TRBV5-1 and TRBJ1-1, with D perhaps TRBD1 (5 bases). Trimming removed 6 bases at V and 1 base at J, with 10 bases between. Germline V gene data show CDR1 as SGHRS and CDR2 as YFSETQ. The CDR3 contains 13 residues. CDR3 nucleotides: TGCGCCAGCAAGGATCAGGGGAACACTGAAGCTTTCTTT. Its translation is CASKDQGNTEAFF.

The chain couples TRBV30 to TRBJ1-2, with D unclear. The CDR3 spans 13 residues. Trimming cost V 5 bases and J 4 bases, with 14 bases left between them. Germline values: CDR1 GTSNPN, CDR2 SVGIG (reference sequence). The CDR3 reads CAWAGDAGYGYTF. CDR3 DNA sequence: TGTGCCTGGGCAGGAGACGCAGGCTATGGCTACACCTTC.

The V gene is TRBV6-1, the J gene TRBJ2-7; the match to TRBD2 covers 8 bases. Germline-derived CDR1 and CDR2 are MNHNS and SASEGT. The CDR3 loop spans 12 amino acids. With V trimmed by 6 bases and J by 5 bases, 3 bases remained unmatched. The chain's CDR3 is CASRAGGDEQYV. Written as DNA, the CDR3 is TGTGCCAGCAGGGCGGGGGGCGACGAGCAGTACGTC.

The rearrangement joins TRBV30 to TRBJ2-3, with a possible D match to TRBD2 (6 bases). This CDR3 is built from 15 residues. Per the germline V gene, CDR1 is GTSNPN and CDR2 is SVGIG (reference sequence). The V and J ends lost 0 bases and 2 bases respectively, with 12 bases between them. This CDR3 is CAWSVGGGHTDTQYF. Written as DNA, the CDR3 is TGTGCCTGGAGTGTAGGAGGAGGGCACACAGATACGCAGTATTTT.